This TCR beta chain was identified in a study of type 1 regulatory T cells. Study overall: An in vitro protocol generated T-allo10, a Tr1-enriched, alloantigen-specific CD4 T cell product.

This clonotype has just a few counts. Its antigen is not known. TCRdb reprocessed the reads with MiXCR, giving one entry per CDR3 protein. The data contain 25,000 or so distinct CDR3 sequences, around 47% of them singletons. The CDR3 is 14 residues long. The germline V gene has CDR1 MNHEY and CDR2 SVGAGI. V lost 2 bases to trimming and J lost 4 bases, with 11 bases between them. The V gene is TRBV6-5, the J gene TRBJ1-2, with D possibly TRBD1 on 5 matching bases. The sequencing sample was made of cultured T cells, either the whole culture or a sorted T cell fraction (not recorded which). The sequence derives from a human donor in good health. The CDR3 is CASSYQEGLYGYTF. DNA of the CDR3: TGTGCCAGCAGTTACCAAGAGGGGCTCTATGGCTACACCTTC.